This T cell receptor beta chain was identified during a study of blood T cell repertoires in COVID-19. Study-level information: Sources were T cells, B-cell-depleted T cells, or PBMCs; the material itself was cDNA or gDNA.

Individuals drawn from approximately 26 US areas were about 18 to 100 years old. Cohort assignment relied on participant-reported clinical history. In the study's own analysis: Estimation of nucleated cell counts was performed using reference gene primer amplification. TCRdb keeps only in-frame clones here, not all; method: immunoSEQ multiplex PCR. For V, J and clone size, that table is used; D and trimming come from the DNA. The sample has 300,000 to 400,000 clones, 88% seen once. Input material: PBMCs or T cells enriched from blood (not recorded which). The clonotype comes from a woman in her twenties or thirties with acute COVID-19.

The chain's CDR3 is CASSLDGGGTDTQYF. The CDR3 coding sequence is TGTGCCAGCAGCTTAGATGGCGGGGGTACAGATACGCAGTATTTT. The V call is TRBV11-3, the J call TRBJ2-3, with TRBD2 matching over 7 bases. V shed 0 bases and J 3 bases; nucleotides not matched to a gene: 3. Germline loops: CDR1 SGHNT, CDR2 YENEEA. The CDR3 extends over 15 amino acids.